This TCR beta chain appears in the sequencing data of a study of CD8+ T cells in alopecia areata. The authors extracted RNA and reverse transcribed it into cDNA as the sequencing template. Clones were read by immunoSEQ multiplex PCR, and TCRdb kept only the in-frame ones, dropping some. The profile shows around 150,000 clones, approximately 65% of them singletons. By sample share, this clone is medium-sized (0.01 to 0.1%). CD4+ and CD8+ T cells were sorted from PBMCs. Germline CDR1 reads KGHSH; CDR2 reads LQKENI. Trimming cost V 0 bases and J 5 bases, with 4 bases left between them. This CDR3 has 12 amino acids.

The receptor comes from a human donor in good health. Specimen: CD8+ T cells sorted from blood. The V and J genes are TRBV18 and TRBJ1-1, with D hard to call. The chain's CDR3 is CASSPPLTEAFF. Here the CDR3 DNA reads TGTGCCAGCTCACCACCCTTAACTGAAGCTTTCTTT.